The text below deals with one T cell receptor beta chain. Its antigen is still unknown. Germline V gene sequence: CDR1 LNHDA, CDR2 SQIVND (reference sequence). The CDR3 contains 13 residues. The V end lost 6 bases, the J end lost 7 bases, and 13 bases lay between the germline ends. This sample is part of a study of T cell responses to AZD1222 COVID-19 vaccine. Clones were read by immunoSEQ multiplex PCR, and TCRdb kept only the in-frame ones, dropping some. The table has some 150,000 clones, 75% to 90% seen once; the top ten hold roughly 6.9%. Study-wide points: Most donors were white British, females outnumbered males, and clonal diversity was possibly underestimated. Scientists sampled the repertoires only once the peak T cell response had passed. The reported proportion of spike-specific TCRs targeting unmutated variant regions was nearly half.

The V and J genes are TRBV19 and TRBJ1-5, with a weak D call TRBD1 (5 bases). The starting material was peripheral blood, obtained after recovery from COVID-19. This TCR derives from an adult who had recovered from COVID-19. The CDR3 sequence is CASSRRGDQPQHF. Written as DNA, the CDR3 is TGTGCCAGTAGCCGGAGAGGGGACCAGCCCCAGCATTTT. Looking up the rest from reference TRBV19 and TRBJ1-5 gives the full variable domain: DGGITQSPKYLFRKEGQNVTLSCEQNLNHDAMYWYRQDPGQGLRLIYYSQIVNDFQKGDIAEGYSVSREKKESFPLTVTSAQKNPTAFYLCASSRRGDQPQHFGDGTRLSIL.